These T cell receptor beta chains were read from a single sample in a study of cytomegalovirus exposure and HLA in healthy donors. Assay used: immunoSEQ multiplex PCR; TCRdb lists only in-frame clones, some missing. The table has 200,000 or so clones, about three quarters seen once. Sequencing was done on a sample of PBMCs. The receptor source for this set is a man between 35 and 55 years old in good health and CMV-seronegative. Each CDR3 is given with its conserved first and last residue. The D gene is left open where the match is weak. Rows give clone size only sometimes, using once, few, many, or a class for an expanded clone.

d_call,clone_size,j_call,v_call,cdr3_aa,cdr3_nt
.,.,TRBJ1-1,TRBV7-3,CASSSNTGSTEAFF,TGTGCCAGCAGCTCAAACACCGGGAGTACTGAAGCTTTCTTT
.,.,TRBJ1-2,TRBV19,CATRSGGAAGYTF,TGTGCCACTCGATCGGGAGGGGCGGCTGGCTACACCTTC
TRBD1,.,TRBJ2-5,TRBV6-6,CASTFTDREGETQYF,TGTGCCAGCACCTTTACCGACAGGGAAGGAGAGACCCAGTACTTC
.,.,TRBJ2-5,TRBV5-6,CASSGVRGLAYF,TGTGCCAGCAGCGGGGTGCGGGGGCTTGCGTACTTC
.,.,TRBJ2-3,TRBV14,CASSPRWGQASTDTQYF,TGTGCCAGCAGCCCGAGGTGGGGGCAGGCAAGCACAGATACGCAGTATTTT
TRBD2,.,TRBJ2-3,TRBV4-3,CASSHVAGETDTQYF,TGCGCCAGCAGCCACGTAGCGGGGGAGACAGATACGCAGTATTTT
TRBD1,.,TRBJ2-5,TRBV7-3,CASSRQGGETQYF,TGTGCCAGCAGCAGACAGGGGGGAGAGACCCAGTACTTC
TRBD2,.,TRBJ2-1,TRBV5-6,CASSPGGVFGNEQFF,TGTGCCAGCAGCCCGGGGGGGGTTTTCGGCAATGAGCAGTTCTTC
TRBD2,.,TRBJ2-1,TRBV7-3,CASNLAGGTDNEQFF,TGTGCCAGCAACCTAGCGGGAGGCACAGACAATGAGCAGTTCTTC
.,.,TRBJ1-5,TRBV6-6,CASSTARASPQHF,TGTGCCAGCAGTACGGCCAGGGCCTCGCCCCAGCATTTT
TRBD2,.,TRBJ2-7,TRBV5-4,CASSLEASGYEQYF,TGTGCCAGCAGCTTGGAAGCTAGCGGCTACGAGCAGTACTTC
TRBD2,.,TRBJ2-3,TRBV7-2,CASSKSGGAADTQYF,TGTGCCAGCAGCAAAAGCGGGGGGGCCGCAGATACGCAGTATTTT
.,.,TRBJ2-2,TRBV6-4,CASSDSTTAGELFF,TGTGCCAGCAGTGACTCAACTACCGCCGGGGAGCTGTTTTTT
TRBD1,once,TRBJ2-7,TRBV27,CASRSTGTGRDEQYF,TGTGCCAGCAGGTCGACCGGGACAGGGAGGGATGAGCAGTACTTC
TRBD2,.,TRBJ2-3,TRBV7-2,CASSLLAGGTQYF,TGTGCCAGCAGCTTACTAGCGGGAGGTACGCAGTATTTT
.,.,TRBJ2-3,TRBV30,CAWSPQLNRKQYF,TGTGCCTGGAGCCCCCAACTGAACCGTAAGCAGTATTTT
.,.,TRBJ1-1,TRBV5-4,CASSLGLPTEAFF,TGTGCCAGCAGCTTGGGGCTCCCCACTGAAGCTTTCTTT
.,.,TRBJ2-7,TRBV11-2,CASSPTREQYF,TGTGCCAGCAGCCCTACGAGGGAGCAGTACTTC
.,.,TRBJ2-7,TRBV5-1,CASSLRQSYEQYF,TGCGCCAGCAGCCTTCGACAATCCTACGAGCAGTACTTC
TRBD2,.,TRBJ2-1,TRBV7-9,CASSLTGLHYNEQFF,TGTGCCAGCAGCTTAACGGGACTACACTACAATGAGCAGTTCTTC
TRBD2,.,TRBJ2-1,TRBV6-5,CASSYIAGGSYNEQFF,TGTGCCAGCAGTTACATAGCGGGGGGCTCCTACAATGAGCAGTTCTTC
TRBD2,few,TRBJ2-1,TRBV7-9,CASSLPLAGEVDEQFF,TGTGCCAGCAGCTTACCTCTAGCGGGAGAGGTGGATGAGCAGTTCTTC
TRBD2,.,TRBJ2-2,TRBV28,CASSLSSGRAGAGELFF,TGTGCCAGCAGTTTATCTAGCGGGAGGGCCGGGGCCGGGGAGCTGTTTTTT
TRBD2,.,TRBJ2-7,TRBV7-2,CASSLPLAGYEQYF,TGTGCCAGCAGCTTACCCCTAGCGGGCTACGAGCAGTACTTC
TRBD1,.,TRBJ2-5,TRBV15,CATSRDRGPQETQYF,TGTGCCACCAGCAGGGACAGGGGGCCACAAGAGACCCAGTACTTC
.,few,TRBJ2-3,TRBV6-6,CASSYSGTPTDTQYF,TGTGCCAGCAGTTACTCCGGGACACCAACAGATACGCAGTATTTT
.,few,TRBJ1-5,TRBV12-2,CASRSPEGTRNQPQHF,TGTGCAAGTCGCTCCCCCGAAGGGACACGCAATCAGCCCCAGCATTTT
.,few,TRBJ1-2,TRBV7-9,CASSLGGYGYTF,TGTGCCAGCAGCTTAGGAGGTTATGGCTACACCTTC
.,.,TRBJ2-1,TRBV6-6,CASTINRVNEQFF,TGTGCCAGCACAATAAACAGGGTCAATGAGCAGTTCTTC
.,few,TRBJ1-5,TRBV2,CASSEVGQNQPQHF,TGTGCCAGCAGTGAAGTGGGACAAAATCAGCCCCAGCATTTT
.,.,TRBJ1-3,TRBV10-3,CATRVVIGNTIYF,TGTGCCACCCGCGTAGTGATTGGAAACACCATATATTTT
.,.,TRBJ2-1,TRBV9,CASSVVGSNNEQFF,TGTGCCAGCAGCGTAGTCGGGAGCAACAATGAGCAGTTCTTC
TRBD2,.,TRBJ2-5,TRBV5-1,CASSLASSGGSETQYF,TGCGCCAGCAGCTTGGCGAGTAGCGGGGGGAGTGAGACCCAGTACTTC
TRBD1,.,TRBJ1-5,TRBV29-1,CSVWTGDNQPQHF,TGCAGCGTTTGGACAGGAGACAATCAGCCCCAGCATTTT
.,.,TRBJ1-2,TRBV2,CASRLQDLIGYTF,TGTGCCAGCAGATTACAGGATCTAATCGGCTACACCTTC
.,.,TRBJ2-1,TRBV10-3,CAISDANNEQFF,TGTGCCATCAGTGATGCGAACAATGAGCAGTTCTTC
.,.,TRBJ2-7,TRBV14,CASSQVKGAYEQYF,TGTGCCAGCAGCCAAGTAAAGGGGGCCTACGAGCAGTACTTC
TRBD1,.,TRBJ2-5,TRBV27,CASMGRDSQETQYF,TGTGCCAGCATGGGTAGGGACAGCCAAGAGACCCAGTACTTC
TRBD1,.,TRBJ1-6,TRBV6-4,CASSPGQALNSPLHF,TGTGCCAGCAGCCCCGGACAGGCCTTGAATTCACCCCTCCACTTT
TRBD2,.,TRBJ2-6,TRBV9,CASSNRLAGGGANVLTF,TGTGCCAGCAGCAACCGACTAGCGGGAGGTGGGGCCAACGTCCTGACTTTC
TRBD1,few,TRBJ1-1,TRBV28,CASSVGQMNTEAFF,TGTGCCAGCAGTGTGGGACAGATGAACACTGAAGCTTTCTTT
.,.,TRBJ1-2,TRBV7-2,CASSLDVSGGYGYTF,TGTGCCAGCAGCTTAGACGTTTCGGGGGGTTATGGCTACACCTTC
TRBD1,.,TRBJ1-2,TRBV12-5,CASGLEGAGNGYTF,TGTGCTAGTGGTTTGGAGGGGGCTGGAAATGGCTACACCTTC
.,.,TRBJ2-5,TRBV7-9,CASSLDGRSQETQYF,TGTGCCAGCAGCTTAGACGGAAGGAGTCAAGAGACCCAGTACTTC
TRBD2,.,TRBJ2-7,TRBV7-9,CASSLELAGNYEQYF,TGTGCCAGCAGCTTAGAACTAGCGGGGAACTACGAGCAGTACTTC
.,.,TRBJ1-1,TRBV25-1,CASRSLENTEAFF,TGTGCCAGCAGGAGCCTAGAGAACACTGAAGCTTTCTTT
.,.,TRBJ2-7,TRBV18,CASSPADSLSSYEQYF,TGTGCCAGCTCACCTGCGGACAGTCTGAGCTCCTACGAGCAGTACTTC
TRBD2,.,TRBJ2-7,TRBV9,CASSVAASGNYEQYF,TGTGCCAGCAGCGTAGCGGCTAGCGGGAACTACGAGCAGTACTTC
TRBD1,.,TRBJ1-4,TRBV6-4,CASSTGTDNEKLFF,TGTGCCAGCAGCACCGGGACAGATAATGAAAAACTGTTTTTT
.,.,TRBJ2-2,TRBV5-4,CASSPWRGNTGELFF,TGTGCCAGCAGCCCCTGGCGGGGTAACACCGGGGAGCTGTTTTTT
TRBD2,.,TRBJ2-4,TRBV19,CASSMGGTSGLNLAKNIQYF,TGTGCCAGTAGTATGGGCGGAACTAGCGGGCTTAACCTAGCCAAAAACATTCAGTACTTC
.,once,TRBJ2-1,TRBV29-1,CSTREGSYNEQFF,TGCAGCACCCGGGAAGGATCCTACAATGAGCAGTTCTTC
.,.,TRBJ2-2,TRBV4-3,CASSQDLVISTGELFF,TGCGCCAGCAGCCAAGATCTGGTGATCAGCACCGGGGAGCTGTTTTTT
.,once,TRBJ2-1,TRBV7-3,CASSEVRDTEQFF,TGTGCCAGCAGCGAAGTCCGGGACACTGAGCAGTTCTTC
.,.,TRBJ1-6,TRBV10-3,CAISEGQGINSPLHF,TGTGCCATCAGTGAGGGTCAGGGGATTAATTCACCCCTCCACTTT
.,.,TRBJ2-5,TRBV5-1,CASSPNWGPQETQYF,TGCGCCAGCAGCCCCAATTGGGGCCCCCAAGAGACCCAGTACTTC
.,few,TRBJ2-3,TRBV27,CASSLLNTDTQYF,TGTGCCAGCAGTTTACTTAACACAGATACGCAGTATTTT
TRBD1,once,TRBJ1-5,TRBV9,CASSVETGGQPQHF,TGTGCCAGCAGCGTAGAGACAGGGGGCCAGCCCCAGCATTTT
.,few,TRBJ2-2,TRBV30,CAWSSYSGYTGELFF,TGTGCCTGGAGTTCGTACTCAGGGTATACCGGGGAGCTGTTTTTT
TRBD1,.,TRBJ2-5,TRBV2,CASTATGRETQYF,TGTGCCAGCACGGCGACAGGGCGGGAGACCCAGTACTTC